Only a few counts were recorded for the clone carrying this T cell receptor beta chain. What it binds is unknown. The CDR3 is 14 residues long. Trimming removed 2 bases from V and 2 bases from J, with 9 bases in between. Using its own MiXCR run on the 5' RACE reads, TCRdb lists one record per CDR3 protein. Of 520,000 or so distinct CDR3 sequences in the sample, roughly 21% are singletons; the top ten hold 0.75% to 0.95%. This entry belongs to a study of identical twins. Study results and limitations: Twin-shared out-of-frame alpha sequences showed excess low generation probability. Invariant T cells like MAIT and iNKT could partly confound the zero-insertion analyses.

The sample was also linked to a second study, of T cells expressing NK-cell markers. Per that study: According to the study, TCR beta repertoires originated from sorted CD3+CD56+NKG2C+, CD3+CD56+NKG2C- and CD3+CD56-NKG2C+ T cells.

The TCR was taken from a woman under 30 in good health. The chain couples TRBV12-3 or TRBV12-4 to TRBJ1-2; no reliable D call. Material: CD4+ T cells sorted from blood. As DNA, the CDR3 is TGTGCCAGCAGTTTATCGACAATAAACTATGGCTACACCTTC. Its translation is CASSLSTINYGYTF.